This T cell receptor beta chain is drawn from a study of T cell responses to AZD1222 COVID-19 vaccine listed by TCRdb under 2021. Context from the whole study: A total of approximately 240 trial participants underwent TCR sequencing, of whom 200 to 220 had received two doses of AZD1222 and around 26 had received two doses of the MenACWY control vaccine. Trial participants were enrolled by age into 18-55, 56-69 and 70-plus year subgroups, with around 150, 28 and 57 TCR-sequenced participants respectively. Findings and caveats that apply to the study as a whole: Vaccine-associated CD4 TCRs spanned the whole spike protein, with dominant responses in regions 160-218 and 743-854. Participants were mostly white British, with more females than males. The authors suggested clonal diversity may have been underestimated. Only five to seven AZD1222 recipients were SARS-CoV-2 seropositive at baseline, limiting conclusions about previously exposed vaccinees. In the small 56-69-year group, the increase in depth fell short of significance, most likely because of low power. After two AZD1222 doses, spike-specific TCR breadth and depth were significantly higher than at day 0 and than in MenACWY recipients. No day 14 peak-response samples were available, so repertoires were characterized only after the peak T cell response. Reportedly, close to half of the unique spike-specific TCRs recognized epitopes lying outside the regions that are mutated in the B.1.351 and B.1.1.7 variants.

The CDR3 regions of human TCRbeta chains were analyzed by immunosequencing. In the original analysis: Repertoire TCRs were checked for matches against a reference library of SARS-CoV-2-specific TCRs that had been generated using the MIRA antigen-specificity platform. Breadth was defined as the fraction of unique TCRs that were SARS-CoV-2-associated, and depth was defined as the fraction of total T cells that were SARS-CoV-2-associated. Using the MIRA data, every spike-specific TCR was mapped to the spike region that the TCR reacted to and assigned to either a CD4 or a CD8 class. Log10-transformed breadth and depth values were compared by one-way ANOVA with Sidak's multiple comparisons tests. What TCRdb holds here is the immuneACCESS table cut down to in-frame rearrangements. Part of the clones is not present; checked against another copy, under half of the missing clones reflect an unresolved V gene, and the others are unexplained. V, J and clone size reflect that table, while D and trimming were determined from the DNA. Counted in this sample were tens of thousands of clones; over 75% of them appeared once. The biggest ten clones account for about 17% of the sample.

A note on this clone: This receptor's antigen is unknown. Base qualities were left out, and no much larger clone turns up one base away.

Reading the label with the study, this specimen's time point is: about 28 days (+/-7) after the second vaccine dose. AZD1222 recipients with second doses at about 4 weeks or about 12 weeks were pooled, because spike-specific TCR depth and breadth did not differ between schedules. Samples from vaccinated people were obtained from the UK trials COV001 and COV002, which included a single-blind randomized controlled phase 2/3 trial of AZD1222 (ChAdOx1 nCoV-19) in healthy adults. For TCRbeta chain sequencing, PBMC samples from trial participants were taken at day 0 and at day 28 after the second dose. The CDR3 numbers 13 residues from cysteine through phenylalanine. CDR3 DNA is the only sequence kept; it has 39 bases, read in frame from the first base. The junction shows trimming of 2 bases on V and 12 bases on J, plus 17 bases between the germline ends. The germline V gene provides CDR1 SGHVS and CDR2 FQNEAQ.

Sequenced material: peripheral blood, taken 28 days after the second AZD1222 dose. The sequence joins TRBV7-8 to TRBJ2-7; no D segment can be confidently identified. The clonotype was recovered from an adult who received the AZD1222 COVID-19 vaccine. CDR3 region: CASSLMGTQKGYF. The sequence in DNA is TGTGCCAGCAGCTTAATGGGCACCCAAAAGGGGTACTTC.